The clone carrying this T cell receptor (beta chain) occurred a few times. What it binds is not known. This sample is drawn from a study of T cells after yellow fever vaccination. Study at large: Fractions low in cell number were prepared with SMART-Seq v4 Ultra Low Input. Whole-study findings and limits: Within FACS-sorted repertoires, abundant clonotypes contaminating from the bulk population could be present. Reappearing after the booster were most of the clones from primary vaccination (around 96% CD4, 88% CD8).

The CDR3 runs 13 residues. Germline V CDR1 and CDR2: DFQATT, SNEGSKA (reference sequence). With 3 bases removed from V and 4 bases from J, the gap between germline ends came to 13 bases. Making TCR cDNA involved 5'RACE template switching, which added UMIs and a universal primer site. TCRdb processed the 5' RACE reads anew with MiXCR; each CDR3 protein has one entry. The table lists under 550,000 distinct CDR3 sequences, 20% to 25% of them singletons, with about 15% in the top ten. The material was PBMCs, obtained approximately 22 days after the first yellow fever vaccination. This receptor was identified in a man between 18 and 35 years old who received the YFV17D yellow fever vaccine. This chain joins TRBV20-1 and TRBJ2-7, with TRBD1 as a possible D gene (6 bases). The CDR3 DNA sequence: TGCAGTGCTAGTCAGCCGGGACATTACGAGCAGTACTTC. Encoded protein: CSASQPGHYEQYF.